This TCR beta chain was recovered during a study of T-cell reconstitution after alpha-beta-depleted transplantation in children. This CDR3 is built from 15 residues. Germline V gives CDR1 MRHNA, CDR2 SNTAGT. V lost 2 bases and J 5 bases, leaving 14 bases between the germline ends. Preparation of the TCRbeta library involved a method that used unique molecular identifiers. MiXCR, applied by TCRdb to the PCR reads, yields one record per CDR3 protein. The table lists approximately 490,000 distinct CDR3 sequences, roughly an eighth of them singletons. The J gene is TRBJ2-3, the V gene TRBV6-4; D possibly corresponds to TRBD1 (7 bases). The specimen comprised PBMCs from the stem cell graft donor, sampled from the stem cell graft. This TCR was sampled from a human donor who donated a stem cell graft to a child with combined immunodeficiency. The CDR3, as DNA: TGTGCCAGCAGTGACCCTCAGGGGGGCAGAGATACGCAGTATTTT. Protein product: CASSDPQGGRDTQYF.